This TCR beta chain is from a study of control samples from healthy donors and cancer patients. The CDR3 extends over 14 amino acids. Looked up from germline, CDR1 is MNHEY and CDR2 is SVGAGI. Trimming removed 6 bases from V and 2 bases from J, with 13 bases in between. Assay used: immunoSEQ multiplex PCR; TCRdb lists only in-frame clones, some missing. The sample records about 130,000 clones, approximately 92% being singletons. The sequenced sample consisted of PBMCs. The source is a man older than 75 with head and neck cancer. This chain joins TRBV6-5 and TRBJ1-2; D perhaps matches TRBD1 (6 bases). CDR3 nucleotide sequence: TGTGCCAGCAGATCCGACGGACAGAACTATGGCTACACCTTC. Its protein is CASRSDGQNYGYTF.